The present entry profiles one T cell receptor (beta chain) with its context. Its antigen is still unknown. Produced via immunoSEQ multiplex PCR; TCRdb's table is partial and in-frame only. Of some 150,000 clones listed, over 80% are singletons. Germline assignment: CDR1 MDHEN and CDR2 SYDVKM. With 5 bases clipped from V and 1 base from J, the junction kept 11 bases outside the gene matches. The CDR3 has 17 residues. The data were obtained in a study of T cell responses to AZD1222 COVID-19 vaccine. Points from the study as a whole: The donor group comprised mostly white British people and more females; the analysis possibly underestimated clonal diversity. Unmutated variant regions are reportedly the target of nearly half of TCRs that are spike-specific.

Sequencing used peripheral blood, obtained 28 days after the second AZD1222 dose. The chain recombines TRBV28 with TRBJ1-1; 9 nucleotides match TRBD1. This TCR was sampled from an adult who received the AZD1222 COVID-19 vaccine. The CDR3 DNA reads as TGTGCCAGCAGTGCATCCGGGACAGGGTTGTGGAACACTGAAGCTTTCTTT. Protein product: CASSASGTGLWNTEAFF.